This T cell receptor beta chain was sequenced in a study of T-cell memory formation after mild COVID-19. TCRdb re-analysed the 5' RACE reads in MiXCR, keeping a single row per CDR3 protein. This table holds about 200,000 distinct CDR3 sequences, 7.5% to 10% found once. Ten or more counts support this clonotype. V was pared by 5 bases and J by 5 bases, with 12 bases between. Germline V lookup: CDR1 MNHEY, CDR2 SVGAGI. This CDR3 spans 13 amino acids. This TCR was sampled from a man between 18 and 29 years old who had mild COVID-19 (a few samples of this study predate the infection). Cell type and time point are not known. The J gene is TRBJ2-5, the V gene TRBV6-5, with D maybe TRBD2 (5 bases). Sequenced: PBMCs or a T cell subset sorted from them (not recorded which). The CDR3: CASSPPGLETQYF. CDR3 nucleotide sequence: TGTGCCAGCAGTCCCCCGGGGTTGGAGACCCAGTACTTC.